This T cell receptor beta chain derives from a study of CD8 T cells in Susac syndrome (dated by TCRdb to about 2019). At the level of the whole study: Of the Susac syndrome patients who were sequenced, under 10 were in clinical remission while more than five had clinically active disease. Repertoire sequencing was used to test whether CD8+ T cell activation and differentiation in Susac syndrome was antigen driven. Susac syndrome patients were therapy-naive, on corticosteroids (some also receiving IVIg), or on IVIg alone at blood withdrawal.

RNA was extracted with the RNeasy kit and 0.5 to 1 ug was reverse transcribed using random hexamers. The immunoSEQ multiplex PCR assay, which covers 54 Vbeta and 13 Jbeta segments, was used to amplify TCR beta CDR3 regions. PCR amplification bias was corrected by using a synthetic template baseline for primer optimization and computational correction. The authors processed their data as follows. Reads were annotated to V, D and J genes per IMGT and analyzed with immunoSEQ Analyzer, keeping only productive sequences. Clonality was calculated as one minus the Shannon entropy normalized by log2 of the number of productive unique sequences. For each patient and control, public and private clones were evaluated within the 100 most prevalent clones. Susac-specific clones were defined as absent from healthy and MS cohorts, over a thousand published viral clones and other ImmuneACCESS disease sequences. TCRdb took the public reads, trimmed them with fastp at Q25, ran MiXCR for clone calling and kept in-frame beta chains. All rows with the same CDR3 protein become a single entry with the most common DNA and genes. TCRdb, rather than the study authors, made the V and J calls. The sample profile shows about 120,000 distinct CDR3 sequences; 95% to 96% of them were found once. The top ten constitute 0.11% to 0.15% of the sample.

On the study overall, not on this receptor specifically: No clonal expansion was detected in the CD4+ T cell repertoire of Susac syndrome patients. The TCR sequencing and HLA analysis was acknowledged to have included a relatively small number of individuals.

This clonotype has just one count. Its antigen remains unidentified. It has no much larger one-base neighbor in the sample; base qualities were not kept. One read provides weak support. V loses 2 bases of germline sequence and J loses 2 bases, and the interval between the two ends is 1 base. From a lookup of the germline V gene, CDR1 and CDR2 are SQVTM and ANQGSEA. The CDR3, from cysteine to phenylalanine, totals 11 residues. The kept DNA is CDR3 alone, 33 bases in frame from the first base. Peripheral blood CD8+ and CD4+ T cells from healthy donors, Susac syndrome patients and multiple sclerosis patients were profiled by high-throughput TCR beta sequencing. The Susac syndrome patients fulfilled recently defined diagnostic criteria for definite or probable disease. Bulk CD8+ and CD4+ T cells were purified magnetically by negative isolation, whereas CD8+ TEMRA cells were enriched by FACS. Blood was collected in EDTA tubes and processed within 24 hours, with PBMCs isolated through density gradient centrifugation. PBMCs intended for TCR sequencing were cryopreserved in liquid nitrogen and thawed later in a water bath at 37 degrees C. A purity of at least 90% was achieved for sorted or isolated CD4+, CD8+ and CD8+ TEMRA cells.

Material: CD4+ T cells from PBMCs. Recombination connected TRBV29-1 to TRBJ2-1; no D gene is confidently identified. This clonotype was sampled from a human donor with Susac syndrome. The CDR3 sequence is CSVETYNEQFF. The nucleotides are TGCAGCGTTGAAACCTACAATGAGCAGTTCTTC.